One and the same sample provided the 26 T cell receptor beta chains below, sequenced in a study of T cell responses to AZD1222 COVID-19 vaccine. Libraries were prepared by immunoSEQ multiplex PCR; TCRdb keeps only in-frame clonotypes and omits some of them. The sample lists about 94,000 clones; around 85% were seen once. Sequenced here: peripheral blood, sampled 28 days after the second AZD1222 dose. These TCRs come from an adult who received the AZD1222 COVID-19 vaccine.

This chain connects TRBV7-9 to TRBJ2-7; 12 bases map to TRBD2. V lost 5 bases and J lost 1; bases outside the gene matches: 6. The CDR3 has 16 residues. The germline V gene has CDR1 SEHNR and CDR2 FQNEAQ (reference sequence). The CDR3 DNA is TGTGCCAGCAGCCCCTCTAGCGGGAGGGGGTCCTACGAGCAGTACTTC. It codes for CASSPSSGRGSYEQYF.

The chain recombines TRBV19 with TRBJ1-2; D not certain. Between the trimmed V and J ends, which lost 0 bases and 6 bases, there was a span of 8 bases. Germline V gene sequence: CDR1 LNHDA, CDR2 SQIVND (reference sequence). The CDR3 is 13 residues long. CDR3 region: CASSIDRLDGYTF. CDR3 bases: TGTGCCAGTAGTATAGACAGACTGGATGGCTACACCTTC.

V gene TRBV11-2 combines with J gene TRBJ2-7; D assignment may be TRBD1 or TRBD2 (5 bases each). Germline CDR1 reads SGHAT; CDR2 reads FQNNGV. The CDR3 consists of 16 residues. V was clipped by 5 bases and J by 3 bases, with 20 bases between them. Here the CDR3 DNA reads TGTGCCAGCAGCCCGATCAGGCGGCGAGGGGTCTACGAGCAGTACTTC. The encoded protein is CASSPIRRRGVYEQYF.

The chain has TRBV3-1 (or the pseudogene TRBV3-2) and TRBJ2-2; possibly TRBD1 for D (6 bases). The CDR3 is 16 residues long. The V end was cut by 4 bases, the J end by 5 bases, with 17 bases between. Germline loops: CDR1 LGHDT, CDR2 YNNKEL (reference sequence). The CDR3, as DNA: TGTGCCAGCAGCCCCTCGAGACAGGTGACAACCGGGGAGCTGTTTTTT. Translation gives CASSPSRQVTTGELFF.

The chain is built from TRBV10-1 and TRBJ2-1, with TRBD2 as a possible D gene (6 bases). There are 12 residues in the CDR3. The ends were cut back, 4 bases at V and 9 bases at J, with 10 bases in the middle. The germline gives CDR1 WNHNN, CDR2 SYGVQD (reference sequence). The CDR3 nucleotides are TGCGCCAGCAGTGCACGGGGGAGTGAGCAGTTCTTC. Protein: CASSARGSEQFF.

This rearrangement joins TRBV2 to TRBJ2-5, with D hard to call. The CDR3 consists of 13 residues. Germline V gene lookup returns CDR1 SNHLY and CDR2 FYNNEI. V dropped 8 bases and J dropped 5 bases, with 15 bases sitting between them. CDR3 DNA sequence: TGTGCCAGCGCGGCGAGAGAAGGGGAGACCCAGTACTTC. This encodes CASAAREGETQYF.

V gene TRBV7-9 combines with J gene TRBJ1-1, with D possibly TRBD1 on 5 matching bases. Germline values: CDR1 SEHNR, CDR2 FQNEAQ (reference sequence). With 5 bases removed from V and 6 bases from J, the gap between germline ends came to 7 bases. This CDR3 is 11 amino acids long. CDR3 nucleotides: TGTGCCAGCAGCCAAGGGGCTGAAGCTTTCTTT. It yields the protein CASSQGAEAFF.

CDR3 nucleotide sequence: TGTGCCAGCAGGGGTCATACCCCCCGTGAAGAGACCCAGTACTTC. It encodes CASRGHTPREETQYF. The V and J genes are TRBV28 and TRBJ2-5; D is uncertain. The germline V gene encodes CDR1 MDHEN and CDR2 SYDVKM. The CDR3 sequence is 15 residues long. Trimming left V 6 bases short and J 3 bases short, with 17 bases between.

The chain has TRBV24-1 and TRBJ2-3, with no clear D. Trimming cost V 3 bases and J 1 base, with 10 bases left between them. CDR3 size: 15 residues. Germline CDR1 and CDR2: KGHDR and SFDVKD. CDR3 bases: TGTGCCACCAGTGATCCGGTTGGAGGCACAGATACGCAGTATTTT. Protein product: CATSDPVGGTDTQYF.

This clone has a single count. CDR3 bases: TGTGCCAGCAGCCATAGCGGGACGGGCGATACGCAGTATTTT. Residues: CASSHSGTGDTQYF. V gene TRBV7-3 combines with J gene TRBJ2-3, with TRBD2 identical over 8 bases. This CDR3 region has 14 residues. V gave up 5 bases and J gave up 6 bases; unmatched junction bases: 7. Germline-derived CDR1 and CDR2 are SGHTA and FQGTGA.

Only one count was recorded for this clone. This sequence joins TRBV6-5 and TRBJ2-2; D is perhaps TRBD1 (5 bases). Germline CDR1 MNHEY, CDR2 SVGAGI. The CDR3 totals 14 residues. The V and J ends lost 7 bases and 2 bases respectively, with 11 bases between them. The CDR3: CASTIDRNTGELFF. The CDR3 DNA reads TGTGCCAGCACCATTGACAGAAACACCGGGGAGCTGTTTTTT.

The J gene is TRBJ2-3, the V gene TRBV24-1; D gene uncertain. CDR3 length equals 17 residues. The V end lost 5 bases, the J end lost 0 bases, and 17 bases lay between the germline ends. CDR1 and CDR2 from the germline V gene are KGHDR and SFDVKD. Written as DNA, the CDR3 is TGTGCCACCAGTGCCGCGACTCAATCCTCTAGCACAGATACGCAGTATTTT. It is translated as CATSAATQSSSTDTQYF.

The V and J genes are TRBV7-3 and TRBJ2-1; the D gene is possibly TRBD1 (6 bases). Germline CDR1 SGHTA, CDR2 FQGTGA. V gave up 4 bases and J gave up 9 bases, with 13 bases separating them. CDR3 size: 13 residues. CDR3 amino acids: CASSSGQFFEQFF. The CDR3 nucleotides read TGTGCCAGCAGCTCGGGACAATTTTTTGAGCAGTTCTTC.

This clone was counted a single time. The genes are TRBV3-1 (or the pseudogene TRBV3-2) and TRBJ2-1; D remains ambiguous. Per the germline V gene, CDR1 is LGHDT and CDR2 is YNNKEL (reference sequence). The V gene lost 5 bases and the J gene lost 0 bases, with 14 bases spanning the gap. The CDR3 contains 16 residues. This CDR3 reads CASSSTASPSYNEQFF. The CDR3 DNA reads TGTGCCAGCAGCTCGACGGCCAGCCCCTCCTACAATGAGCAGTTCTTC.

V usage is TRBV11-2 and J usage is TRBJ1-1, with a possible D match to TRBD1 (5 bases). V was clipped by 5 bases and J by 1 base, with 14 bases between them. This CDR3 has 15 amino acids. Germline values: CDR1 SGHAT, CDR2 FQNNGV. The CDR3 bases are TGTGCCAGCAGCCCCATTACAGGACAGAACACTGAAGCTTTCTTT. This sequence encodes CASSPITGQNTEAFF. Variable domain in full (rest from reference TRBV11-2 and TRBJ1-1): EAGVAQSPRYKIIEKRQSVAFWCNPISGHATLYWYQQILGQGPKLLIQFQNNGVVDDSQLPKDRFSAERLKGVDSTLKIQPAKLEDSAVYLCASSPITGQNTEAFFGQGTRLTVV.

The chain links TRBV15 to TRBJ2-1; 12 bases fit TRBD2. Germline V CDR1 and CDR2: LNHNV, YYDKDF (reference sequence). CDR3 length: 16 residues. V shed 2 bases and J 4 bases; nucleotides not matched to a gene: 3. CDR3 region: CATSRPSGGAYNEQFF. The CDR3 DNA sequence: TGTGCCACCAGCAGACCTAGCGGGGGGGCATACAATGAGCAGTTCTTC.

The V gene is TRBV9, the J gene TRBJ2-2; D gene uncertain. This CDR3 contains 16 residues. Deletions cut 0 bases from V and 4 bases from J, with 13 bases between. Germline CDR1 SGDLS, CDR2 YYNGEE. The CDR3 is CASSVGVAPGTGELFF. Here the CDR3 DNA reads TGTGCCAGCAGCGTAGGGGTAGCCCCTGGCACCGGGGAGCTGTTTTTT.

The genes are TRBV9 and TRBJ1-6, with 8 bases aligning to TRBD1. The CDR3 is made up of 15 amino acids. V lost 4 bases to trimming and J lost 6 bases; unmatched junction nucleotides: 6. Germline CDR1 SGDLS, CDR2 YYNGEE. CDR3 in amino acids: CASSPGQGGNSPLHF. The CDR3 DNA reads as TGTGCCAGCAGCCCAGGACAGGGCGGTAATTCACCCCTCCACTTT.

This clone has only one observation. The rearrangement links TRBV3-1 (or the pseudogene TRBV3-2) to TRBJ1-4; TRBD1 agrees at 8 bases. Germline CDR1 and CDR2: LGHDT and YNNKEL (reference sequence). The CDR3 length is 16 residues. The V gene end was trimmed by 6 bases and the J gene end by 0 bases; junction bases not matched to a gene: 6. This CDR3 reads CASRRTGLATNEKLFF. The DNA of the CDR3 is TGTGCCAGCAGGAGGACAGGGCTCGCAACTAATGAAAAACTGTTTTTT.

The genes are TRBV3-1 (or the pseudogene TRBV3-2) and TRBJ2-3, with a weak D call TRBD2 (6 bases). Germline V lookup: CDR1 LGHDT, CDR2 YNNKEL (reference sequence). Trimming stripped 5 bases from V and 0 bases from J, with 18 bases between. The CDR3 has 17 residues. The CDR3 loop is CASSLRRGGFSTDTQYF. DNA of the CDR3: TGTGCCAGCAGCTTAAGAAGGGGAGGTTTTAGCACAGATACGCAGTATTTT.

A single count supports this clone. The J gene is TRBJ2-2, the V gene TRBV5-1; D call uncertain. Germline loops: CDR1 SGHRS, CDR2 YFSETQ. The CDR3 is 15 amino acids. The V end was cut by 1 base, the J end by 2 bases, with 9 bases between. CDR3 protein: CASSLNQANTGELFF. CDR3 in DNA: TGCGCCAGCAGCTTGAATCAGGCTAACACCGGGGAGCTGTTTTTT.

The rearrangement links TRBV27 to TRBJ2-1; D is perhaps TRBD1 (5 bases). V lost 7 bases, J lost 5 bases, and 24 bases lay in between. The CDR3 length is 17 residues. Germline V CDR1 and CDR2: MNHEY, SMNVEV (reference sequence). CDR3 protein: CASTSTRGANLNNEQFF. DNA for the CDR3: TGTGCCAGCACCTCCACACGTGGGGCTAACTTAAACAATGAGCAGTTCTTC.

The chain is built from TRBV18 and TRBJ1-1; D uncertain. The V gene's germline CDR1 is KGHSH and CDR2 LQKENI. Trimming cost V 2 bases and J 6 bases, with 7 bases left between them. This CDR3 is built from 12 residues. The DNA of the CDR3 is TGTGCCAGCTCACCAGTCGAGGCTGAAGCTTTCTTT. Its protein product is CASSPVEAEAFF.

This clone was seen a few times. The CDR3 loop reads CASTPAPPYGYTF. In DNA, the CDR3 is TGTGCCAGCACCCCCGCTCCCCCCTATGGCTACACCTTC. The chain couples TRBV6-5 to TRBJ1-2; no definite D call. There are 13 residues in the CDR3. Germline CDR1 reads MNHEY; CDR2 reads SVGAGI. Trimming shortened V by 7 bases and J by 4 bases, and 13 bases separated the two germline ends.

This clone was counted once. The chain links TRBV30 to TRBJ1-5; no definite D call. Germline CDR1 and CDR2: GTSNPN and SVGIG (reference sequence). Trimming removed 1 base at V and 1 base at J, with 8 bases between. This CDR3 region has 14 residues. CDR3 coding DNA: TGTGCCTGGAGTGGGACCTGGAGCAATCAGCCCCAGCATTTT. It specifies CAWSGTWSNQPQHF.

V usage is TRBV10-2 and J usage is TRBJ2-7, with 10 bases fitting TRBD1. The CDR3 has 16 residues. J gave up 3 bases and V 7 bases, and 12 bases lay outside the gene matches. Germline-derived CDR1 and CDR2 are WSHSY and SAAADI. Written as DNA, the CDR3 is TGCGCCAGCATCGGAATTGGGGACAGGGGCGACTACGAGCAGTACTTC. Translating gives CASIGIGDRGDYEQYF.